This passage covers 20 T cell receptor beta chains from one sample sequenced in a study of blood T cells in healthy people across ages. With a J-beta primer mix and a sample-barcoded 5' primer, a second PCR ran about 7 to 12 cycles. TCRdb re-called the 5' RACE reads with MiXCR, one entry per CDR3 protein. This repertoire shows about 900,000 distinct CDR3 sequences, around 68% found once; its top ten account for 25% to 35%. Sequencing was done on a sample of blood. The receptor source for this set is a man in his thirties or forties in good health.

A word on this clonotype: Sequence at one end of the junction differs from germline and may be a read error. The V call is TRBV2, the J call TRBJ2-4, with D uncertain. Looked up from germline, CDR1 is SNHLY and CDR2 is FYNNEI. The CDR3 sequence is 16 residues long. The CDR3 region has the DNA TGCGCCAGCAACCGTCCGACGACTCCAGCCGAAAACATTCAGTACTTC. Protein sequence: CASNRPTTPAENIQYF.

The chain is built from TRBV6-6 and TRBJ1-2, with unresolved D. V dropped 2 bases and J dropped 6 bases, with 16 bases sitting between them. Germline CDR1 MNHNY, CDR2 SVGAGI (reference sequence). The CDR3 consists of 15 residues. Here the CDR3 reads CASSYGPLPSNGYTF. The CDR3 DNA follows: TGTGCCAGCAGTTACGGTCCGCTCCCTTCCAATGGCTACACCTTC.

In this sample, this clonotype turned up a few times. The chain couples TRBV7-9 to TRBJ2-1, with 8 bases matching TRBD1. The CDR3 covers 14 residues. The junction had 5 bases not matched to a gene; V was cut back by 3 bases and J by 7 bases. The germline gives CDR1 SEHNR, CDR2 FQNEAQ (reference sequence). CDR3 coding DNA: TGTGCCAGCAGCTTCGGACAGGGTTGGAATGAGCAGTTCTTC. This translates into CASSFGQGWNEQFF.

CDR3 in amino acids: CASSSLGLEQFF. For the CDR3, the DNA is TGTGCCAGCAGTTCATTGGGACTTGAGCAGTTCTTC. The J gene is TRBJ2-1, the V gene TRBV12-3 or TRBV12-4; possibly TRBD2 for D (6 bases). CDR3 length: 12 amino acids. V was shortened by 4 bases and J by 9 bases, with 10 bases between the two germline ends.

This clonotype occurred a few times. The J gene is TRBJ2-5, the V gene TRBV9; a possible D gene is TRBD1 (5 bases). This CDR3 spans 15 amino acids. V shed 0 bases and J shed 4 bases, with 13 bases lying between them. In germline, CDR1 is SGDLS, CDR2 YYNGEE. The CDR3 DNA follows: TGTGCCAGCAGCGTAGGTGTGGGGCTAGGAGAGACCCAGTACTTC. Translated, it gives CASSVGVGLGETQYF.

This clonotype appeared once. This rearrangement joins TRBV6-6 to TRBJ2-3; D is perhaps TRBD2 (6 bases). V was shortened by 6 bases and J by 7 bases, with 17 bases between the two germline ends. CDR1 and CDR2 from the germline V gene are MNHNY and SVGAGI (reference sequence). The CDR3 runs 14 residues. The chain's CDR3 is CASSYLGGENTQYF. The DNA of the CDR3 is TGTGCCAGCAGCTACCTTGGAGGGGAGAATACGCAGTATTTT.

The chain uses TRBV7-2 and TRBJ1-5; D not certain. The CDR3 loop spans 14 amino acids. Germline CDR1 reads SGHTA; CDR2 reads FQGNSA. With 5 bases removed from V and 1 base from J, the gap between germline ends came to 9 bases. The CDR3 spells CASSPSLSNQPQHF. Here the CDR3 DNA reads TGTGCCAGCAGCCCCAGCCTCAGCAATCAGCCCCAGCATTTT.

The genes are TRBV15 and TRBJ2-7; tentatively, D is TRBD1 (6 bases). CDR3 length: 15 amino acids. V was shortened by 0 bases and J by 6 bases, with 15 bases between the two germline ends. Germline V gene lookup returns CDR1 LNHNV and CDR2 YYDKDF (reference sequence). The CDR3 coding sequence is TGTGCCACCAGCAGAGATCAGAACAGGGTGGGCGAGCAGTACTTC. It specifies CATSRDQNRVGEQYF. Full variable domain (rest looked up from reference TRBV15 and TRBJ2-7): DAMVIQNPRYQVTQFGKPVTLSCSQTLNHNVMYWYQQKSSQAPKLLFHYYDKDFNNEADTPDNFQSRRPNTSFCFLDIRSPGLGDTAMYLCATSRDQNRVGEQYFGPGTRLTVT.

V is TRBV5-1 and J is TRBJ1-4; 7 bases agree with TRBD1. Trimming removed 4 bases from V and 6 bases from J; junction bases left unmatched: 6. CDR1 and CDR2 (germline): SGHRS, YFSETQ. This CDR3 comprises 14 residues. Here the CDR3 DNA reads TGCGCCAGCAGCGCGCCGGGACAGCATGAAAAACTGTTTTTT. Encoded protein: CASSAPGQHEKLFF.

The V call is TRBV29-1, the J call TRBJ1-2; D remains ambiguous. This CDR3 spans 14 amino acids. Germline loops: CDR1 SQVTM, CDR2 ANQGSEA. V dropped 1 base and J dropped 0 bases, with 9 bases sitting between them. The CDR3 sequence is CSVEVGGPNYGYTF. The DNA of the CDR3 is TGCAGCGTTGAAGTAGGCGGCCCTAACTATGGCTACACCTTC.

The chain recombines TRBV27 with TRBJ2-1; D may be TRBD2 (6 bases). The CDR3 spans 14 residues. Trimming took off 1 base at V and 7 bases at J, with 11 bases between the two ends. Germline lookup yields CDR1 MNHEY and CDR2 SMNVEV (reference sequence). The CDR3 here is CASSLFGTFNEQFF. The DNA of the CDR3 is TGTGCCAGCAGTTTATTCGGGACTTTTAATGAGCAGTTCTTC.

The V and J genes are TRBV6-6 and TRBJ2-1, with D unclear. This CDR3 is built from 11 residues. Germline CDR1 is MNHNY and CDR2 is SVGAGI (reference sequence). V gave up 6 bases and J gave up 8 bases, with 8 bases separating them. CDR3 sequence reads: CASSDHYEQFF. The CDR3 DNA sequence: TGTGCCAGCAGCGATCATTATGAGCAGTTCTTC.

This clonotype occurred a few times. The chain recombines TRBV6-5 with TRBJ2-7, with 8 bases matching TRBD1. The CDR3 is 13 residues long. V lost 6 bases, J lost 4 bases, and 5 bases stayed unmatched. CDR1 MNHEY and CDR2 SVGAGI come from the germline V gene. The CDR3 loop is CASRPQGAYEQYF. DNA for the CDR3: TGTGCCAGCAGGCCTCAGGGGGCATACGAGCAGTACTTC.

This clonotype was detected a few times. This chain joins TRBV4-3 and TRBJ2-3; TRBD2 aligns across 11 bases. The V gene end was trimmed by 4 bases and the J gene end by 1 base; junction bases not matched to a gene: 10. The germline CDR1 and CDR2 sequences are LGHNA and YSLEER. This CDR3 is built from 18 residues. CDR3 protein: CASSPRPELAGGTDTQYF. CDR3 DNA: TGCGCCAGCAGCCCTCGCCCCGAACTAGCGGGGGGCACAGATACGCAGTATTTT.

The chain joins TRBV12-3 or TRBV12-4 to TRBJ2-1, with 8 bases fitting TRBD1. Trimming took 8 bases from V and 7 from J; bases not matched to a gene: 7. CDR3 length equals 13 residues. The CDR3 DNA follows: TGTGCCAGCCAGACAGGGGAGTGGAATGAGCAGTTCTTC. Its protein is CASQTGEWNEQFF.

This chain joins TRBV2 and TRBJ2-7; no reliable D call. TRBJ2-5 matches the DNA end more closely, so the J call is doubtful. CDR3 length: 13 residues. CDR1 SNHLY and CDR2 FYNNEI come from the germline V gene. The CDR3 nucleotides read TGTGCCAGCAGTGATGTCAGAGAAGAGACCCAGTACTTC. This sequence encodes CASSDVREETQYF.

This clonotype occurred once. The chain combines TRBV7-9 with TRBJ2-3, with a tentative D call TRBD2 (7 bases). Germline V gene lookup returns CDR1 SEHNR and CDR2 FQNEAQ (reference sequence). The CDR3 length is 16 residues. V was cut by 7 bases and J by 1 base, with 18 bases left in between. CDR3 protein: CASMQRGGMGTDTQYF. In nucleotides, the CDR3 is TGTGCCAGCATGCAAAGGGGGGGTATGGGCACAGATACGCAGTATTTT.

J is TRBJ2-5 and V is TRBV29-1; 7 bases are a match to TRBD2. The germline V gene encodes CDR1 SQVTM and CDR2 ANQGSEA. This CDR3 region has 13 residues. J was trimmed by 7 bases and V by 1 base; bases with no gene match: 6. CDR3 loop: CSVEAPPGGTQYF. CDR3 coding DNA: TGCAGCGTTGAAGCTCCCCCGGGGGGGACCCAGTACTTC.

V is TRBV7-2 and J is TRBJ2-1; D might be TRBD1 (6 bases). Germline V CDR1 and CDR2: SGHTA, FQGNSA. CDR3 length equals 15 residues. V was cut by 1 base and J by 13 bases, with 20 bases left in between. In DNA, the CDR3 is TGTGCCAGCAGCTTAGAACCAACAGGGAAAGAGACCCAGTTCTTC. Translation gives CASSLEPTGKETQFF.

The chain is built from TRBV7-3 and TRBJ2-1; weak D call: TRBD1 (6 bases). Looked up from germline, CDR1 is SGHTA and CDR2 is FQGTGA. V dropped 5 bases and J dropped 8 bases, with 16 bases sitting between them. The CDR3 runs to 14 residues. CDR3 amino acids: CASSPGTGNHEQFF. As DNA, the CDR3 is TGTGCCAGCAGCCCCGGTACAGGGAACCATGAGCAGTTCTTC. Supplemented by reference TRBV7-3 and TRBJ2-1, the full variable domain reads GAGVSQTPSNKVTEKGKYVELRCDPISGHTALYWYRQSLGQGPEFLIYFQGTGAADDSGLPNDRFFAVRPEGSVSTLKIQRTERGDSAVYLCASSPGTGNHEQFFGPGTRLTVL.